This is a list of T cell receptor beta chains from one sample in a study of shared clonotypes between healthy human individuals. TCRdb's table, derived via immunoSEQ multiplex PCR, lists solely in-frame clones and lacks some. The repertoire consists of about 2.1 million clones, with 80% to 95% occurring once and the leading ten covering 1.5% to 2%. The specimen sequenced was naive CD8+ T cells from PBMCs. The source is a young man in good health. Some clones in this sample may be carry-over from other donors' samples. The CDR3 runs from the conserved cysteine through the conserved F or W. Each record gives: V gene, clone size, D gene, J gene, CDR3 protein, CDR3 DNA. The D gene is left open where the match is weak. Not every row has a clone size; where given, it reads once, few, many or a size class.

TRBV29-1	NA	NA	TRBJ2-1	CSARRGDEQFF	TGCAGCGCCCGCAGGGGGGATGAGCAGTTCTTC
TRBV4-1	NA	NA	TRBJ2-7	CASSRLRGTGSYEQYF	TGCGCCAGCAGCCGCCTCAGGGGCACAGGCTCCTACGAGCAGTACTTC
TRBV28	few	NA	TRBJ1-1	CASSLWTANTEAFF	TGTGCCAGCAGTTTATGGACAGCGAACACTGAAGCTTTCTTT
TRBV19	few	TRBD1	TRBJ1-1	CASRTGAAEAFF	TGTGCCAGTAGAACAGGGGCCGCTGAAGCTTTCTTT
TRBV5-8	NA	NA	TRBJ2-7	CASSFPGQAGSYEQYF	TGTGCCAGCAGCTTCCCTGGACAGGCGGGATCCTACGAGCAGTACTTC
TRBV29-1	NA	NA	TRBJ2-7	CSVEVGTTSYEQYF	TGCAGCGTTGAAGTGGGAACTACATCCTACGAGCAGTACTTC
TRBV5-6	NA	TRBD1	TRBJ2-5	CASSLVDRGETQYF	TGTGCCAGCAGCTTGGTGGACAGGGGCGAGACCCAGTACTTC
TRBV7-9	NA	TRBD2	TRBJ2-3	CASSSYRTSGSADTQYF	TGTGCCAGCAGCTCTTATAGGACTAGCGGGAGCGCAGATACGCAGTATTTT
TRBV19	NA	NA	TRBJ1-5	CASSISDSSNQPQHF	TGTGCCAGTAGTATTTCGGACAGTAGCAATCAGCCCCAGCATTTT
TRBV28	NA	NA	TRBJ2-7	CASSGGYEQYF	TGTGCCAGCAGCGGAGGGTACGAGCAGTACTTC
TRBV27	NA	NA	TRBJ2-7	CASSFGGNYEQYF	TGTGCCAGCAGTTTTGGCGGTAACTACGAGCAGTACTTC
TRBV27	NA	NA	TRBJ1-1	CASSAPGETEAFF	TGTGCCAGCAGTGCCCCAGGGGAGACTGAAGCTTTCTTT
TRBV30	NA	NA	TRBJ2-7	CAWSVSLGDEQYF	TGTGCCTGGAGTGTATCGCTCGGAGACGAGCAGTACTTC
TRBV6-1	NA	TRBD2	TRBJ2-7	CASSEGGSYYEQYF	TGTGCCAGCAGTGAGGGCGGGAGCTACTACGAGCAGTACTTC
TRBV19	NA	TRBD1	TRBJ2-7	CASSGRDRAYEQYF	TGTGCCAGTAGTGGCCGGGACAGGGCCTACGAGCAGTACTTC
TRBV19	once	NA	TRBJ2-7	CASSIGNEQYF	TGTGCCAGTAGTATAGGCAACGAGCAGTACTTC
TRBV2	NA	TRBD2	TRBJ2-1	CASSEGAGGPYNEQFF	TGTGCCAGCAGTGAAGGAGCGGGAGGGCCGTACAATGAGCAGTTCTTC
TRBV11-2	NA	TRBD2	TRBJ2-7	CASTDLLAGTSGTYEQYF	TGTGCCAGCACCGATCTACTTGCCGGGACTAGCGGAACCTACGAGCAGTACTTC
TRBV6-5	NA	TRBD2	TRBJ2-1	CASSRDYPIYNEQFF	TGTGCCAGCAGTCGGGACTATCCTATCTACAATGAGCAGTTCTTC
TRBV29-1	NA	NA	TRBJ1-1	CSVQNHTNTEAFF	TGCAGCGTGCAAAACCACACAAACACTGAAGCTTTCTTT
TRBV15	NA	NA	TRBJ2-1	CATQLGGDSYNEQFF	TGTGCCACGCAGCTAGGCGGGGATTCCTACAATGAGCAGTTCTTC
TRBV19	NA	TRBD2	TRBJ2-2	CASSIPAGGFSEELFF	TGTGCCAGTAGTATTCCCGCGGGAGGATTCTCCGAGGAGCTGTTTTTT
TRBV5-6	NA	TRBD2	TRBJ2-1	CASSLAGRLADEQFF	TGTGCCAGCAGCTTGGCCGGGAGACTAGCGGACGAGCAGTTCTTC
TRBV6-5	NA	NA	TRBJ2-7	CASSFFQGYEQYF	TGTGCCAGCAGTTTTTTTCAGGGCTACGAGCAGTACTTC
TRBV27	NA	NA	TRBJ1-2	CASSNRGGAGNYGYTF	TGTGCCAGCAGCAACCGCGGGGGGGCAGGCAACTATGGCTACACCTTC
TRBV28	few	NA	TRBJ1-1	CASSFSPTREGGTEAFF	TGTGCCAGCAGCTTTTCCCCGACGCGGGAGGGGGGCACTGAAGCTTTCTTT
TRBV28	NA	NA	TRBJ1-5	CASSPRPGREAGQPQHF	TGTGCCAGCAGTCCTCGCCCAGGCAGGGAGGCAGGACAGCCCCAGCATTTT
TRBV6-1	NA	NA	TRBJ1-5	CASSEEAGYQPQHF	TGTGCCAGCAGTGAAGAGGCGGGATATCAGCCCCAGCATTTT
TRBV28	NA	TRBD1	TRBJ1-1	CASSPGQGSTEAFF	TGTGCCAGCAGTCCCGGACAGGGAAGCACTGAAGCTTTCTTT
TRBV4-3	NA	TRBD1	TRBJ2-7	CASSLIGPSGQKTYEQYF	TGCGCCAGCAGCCTTATTGGCCCATCGGGACAGAAGACCTACGAGCAGTACTTC
TRBV13	NA	NA	TRBJ2-2	CASSQGRQPYFFTGELFF	TGTGCCAGCAGCCAAGGTCGACAGCCGTATTTCTTCACCGGGGAGCTGTTTTTT
TRBV6-1	NA	NA	TRBJ1-4	CASSESREKLFF	TGTGCCAGCAGTGAAAGCAGGGAAAAACTGTTTTTT
TRBV6-5	NA	NA	TRBJ2-2	CASSKFEGTGELFF	TGTGCCAGCAGTAAATTTGAGGGGACCGGGGAGCTGTTTTTT
TRBV27	NA	TRBD2	TRBJ2-3	CASSLYRGRASDTQYF	TGTGCCAGCAGTTTATATCGCGGGAGGGCGTCAGATACGCAGTATTTT
TRBV4-1	NA	NA	TRBJ1-4	CASSQYRKATNEKLFF	TGCGCCAGCAGCCAATACAGGAAGGCAACTAATGAAAAACTGTTTTTT
TRBV11-2	few	NA	TRBJ2-5	CASSLSTDSTQYF	TGTGCCAGCAGCTTATCAACGGACTCCACCCAGTACTTC
TRBV5-6	NA	TRBD1	TRBJ2-2	CASTETGGDTGELFF	TGTGCCAGCACCGAGACAGGGGGCGACACCGGGGAGCTGTTTTTT
TRBV14	NA	NA	TRBJ2-5	CASSQGGKKWETQYF	TGTGCCAGCAGCCAAGGAGGGAAAAAATGGGAGACCCAGTACTTC
TRBV14	NA	TRBD1	TRBJ1-5	CASSQEYLAGPEAGGGNQPQHF	TGTGCCAGCAGCCAAGAATATTTAGCGGGGCCAGAGGCAGGGGGAGGCAATCAGCCCCAGCATTTT
TRBV2	NA	NA	TRBJ1-2	CASTTIANYGYTF	TGTGCCAGCACAACTATAGCTAACTATGGCTACACCTTC
TRBV2	NA	TRBD1	TRBJ2-7	CASRDRGVHEQYF	TGTGCCAGCAGGGACAGGGGGGTTCACGAGCAGTACTTC
TRBV5-1	NA	NA	TRBJ1-1	CASSRSWGNTEAFF	TGCGCCAGCAGCCGTAGCTGGGGGAACACTGAAGCTTTCTTT
TRBV5-4	NA	TRBD2	TRBJ2-7	CASSLRREVSYEQYF	TGTGCCAGCAGCTTAAGGCGGGAGGTCTCCTACGAGCAGTACTTC
TRBV6-6	NA	NA	TRBJ2-3	CASSLTGSTDTQYF	TGTGCCAGCAGTTTGACAGGTAGCACAGATACGCAGTATTTT
TRBV4-2	NA	NA	TRBJ1-5	CASSQAGTLYSNQPQHF	TGTGCCAGCAGCCAAGCCGGGACACTTTATAGCAATCAGCCCCAGCATTTT
TRBV19	NA	NA	TRBJ2-1	CASSIFLEYEQFF	TGTGCCAGTAGTATTTTTCTAGAGTATGAGCAGTTCTTC
TRBV9	NA	TRBD1	TRBJ2-2	CASSEGQTGELFF	TGTGCCAGCAGCGAGGGACAGACCGGGGAGCTGTTTTTT